Listed below are T cell receptor beta chains from one sample, sequenced in a study of cytomegalovirus exposure and HLA in healthy donors. TCRdb's table, derived via immunoSEQ multiplex PCR, lists solely in-frame clones and lacks some. In the table there are 100,000 to 150,000 clones, around 90% of which are singletons. The specimen sequenced was PBMCs. The receptors were sampled from a woman aged 18-29 years in good health and CMV-seronegative. The CDR3 runs from the conserved cysteine through the conserved F or W. A D gene is named only where the DNA matches it firmly. A row's size may be missing; if present it is once, few, many or a size class.

cdr3_aa cdr3_nt j_call clone_size d_call v_call cdr3_length
CASRSTGYTDTQYF TGTGCCAGTAGAAGTACAGGGTACACAGATACGCAGTATTTT TRBJ2-3 once . TRBV19 14
CASSDPAGQFF TGTGCCAGCAGCGACCCCGCGGGGCAGTTCTTC TRBJ2-1 . . TRBV7-9 11
CASSATSGYTDTQYF TGCGCCAGCAGTGCGACTAGCGGTTACACAGATACGCAGTATTTT TRBJ2-3 once TRBD2 TRBV10-2 15
CASSFRTGALGGYEQYF TGTGCCAGCAGTTTTAGGACAGGGGCTCTTGGGGGGTACGAGCAGTACTTC TRBJ2-7 . TRBD1 TRBV27 17
CASSYRTSGRNEQFF TGTGCCAGCAGCTACCGGACTAGCGGGAGAAATGAGCAGTTCTTC TRBJ2-1 . TRBD2 TRBV7-9 15
CASSEPREPYEQYF TGTGCCAGCAGTGAGCCCCGGGAGCCTTACGAGCAGTACTTC TRBJ2-7 . . TRBV2 14
CASSEVGRGNEQFF TGTGCCAGCAGTGAAGTAGGTAGGGGCAATGAGCAGTTCTTC TRBJ2-1 . . TRBV2 14
CAISDDTRSGNTIYF TGTGCCATCAGTGATGACACCCGCTCTGGAAACACCATATATTTT TRBJ1-3 . . TRBV10-3 15
CASNGFGGNEQYF TGTGCCAGCAACGGGTTCGGGGGGAACGAGCAGTACTTC TRBJ2-7 . TRBD2 TRBV2 13
CASEEKERGRKTQYF TGTGCCAGCGAGGAGAAGGAAAGGGGGCGGAAGACCCAGTACTTC TRBJ2-5 few TRBD1 TRBV6-1 15
CASSLRGLSGNTIYF TGTGCCAGCAGCCTCAGGGGGTTATCTGGAAACACCATATATTTT TRBJ1-3 . TRBD1 TRBV13 15
CASSLRLGAYEQYF TGTGCCAGCAGCTTAAGACTAGGGGCCTACGAGCAGTACTTC TRBJ2-7 . . TRBV7-9 14
CASSLLARGRVGYTF TGTGCCAGCAGCTTACTGGCCAGGGGGCGGGTTGGCTACACCTTC TRBJ1-2 . TRBD1 TRBV11-3 15
CASSLLTGPSGTGELFF TGCGCCAGCAGCTTGTTGACAGGACCATCGGGCACCGGGGAGCTGTTTTTT TRBJ2-2 . . TRBV5-1 17
CASSRRTGGINEQFF TGCGCCAGCAGCCGCCGGACAGGGGGTATAAATGAGCAGTTCTTC TRBJ2-1 . TRBD1 TRBV5-1 15
CASSYAGSVGEQYF TGTGCCAGCAGTTACGCGGGTTCGGTCGGGGAGCAGTACTTC TRBJ2-7 . . TRBV6-5 14
CASSQIGQTGELFF TGCGCCAGCAGCCAGATTGGACAGACCGGGGAGCTGTTTTTT TRBJ2-2 . . TRBV4-1 14
CASSPQDEQFF TGTGCCAGCTCACCCCAGGATGAGCAGTTCTTC TRBJ2-1 once . TRBV18 11
CASSVRGTSNYGYTF TGTGCCAGCAGTGTGAGGGGGACCTCTAACTATGGCTACACCTTC TRBJ1-2 . . TRBV6-1 15
CASSPLTGKTEAFF TGTGCCAGCAGTCCCCTGACAGGAAAGACTGAAGCTTTCTTT TRBJ1-1 . . TRBV27 14
CASSSLGKRGGTLYEQYF TGTGCCAGCAGCTCGCTAGGCAAGCGCGGGGGAACCTTGTACGAGCAGTACTTC TRBJ2-7 . TRBD2 TRBV7-2 18
CASSPSMAGMQPQHF TGTGCCAGCTCACCCAGTATGGCAGGGATGCAGCCCCAGCATTTT TRBJ1-5 . . TRBV18 15
CASSEPRSGRTTDTQYF TGCGCCAGCAGTGAGCCTCGGAGCGGGAGAACCACAGATACGCAGTATTTT TRBJ2-3 . TRBD2 TRBV10-2 17
CASKRNQTSHHESYEQYF TGTGCCAGCAAACGGAATCAGACTAGCCACCACGAATCCTACGAGCAGTACTTC TRBJ2-7 few TRBD2 TRBV28 18
CASRPHSGRASDTQYF TGTGCCAGCCGCCCACATAGCGGGAGGGCCTCAGATACGCAGTATTTT TRBJ2-3 . TRBD2 TRBV7-2 16
CASSPGGSEAFF TGTGCCAGCAGCCCTGGGGGGTCTGAAGCTTTCTTT TRBJ1-1 . . TRBV7-9 12
CASSAGGTGHNQPQHF TGTGCCAGCAGCGCCGGGGGGACAGGGCACAATCAGCCCCAGCATTTT TRBJ1-5 . TRBD1 TRBV9 16
CASSQVLAGDYEQYF TGCGCCAGCAGCCAAGTACTAGCGGGGGACTACGAGCAGTACTTC TRBJ2-7 . TRBD2 TRBV4-3 15
CASSRQGSQETQYF TGTGCCAGCAGTCGACAGGGGTCCCAAGAGACCCAGTACTTC TRBJ2-5 . TRBD1 TRBV5-4 14
CASSPISGQGPYRGGYTF TGTGCCAGCAGCCCTATTTCGGGACAGGGGCCCTACCGGGGGGGCTACACCTTC TRBJ1-2 . TRBD1 TRBV5-6 18
CASGGAGQETQYF TGTGCTTCAGGGGGTGCCGGCCAAGAGACCCAGTACTTC TRBJ2-5 . TRBD1 TRBV30 13
CASSSGQSNTGELFF TGTGCCAGCAGCTCGGGACAGTCGAACACCGGGGAGCTGTTTTTT TRBJ2-2 . TRBD1 TRBV11-1 15
CASSLAQGSGNTIYF TGTGCCAGCAGCTTAGCACAGGGCTCTGGAAACACCATATATTTT TRBJ1-3 . . TRBV7-9 15
CASSLVSRDEKLFF TGCGCCAGCAGCTTGGTATCCAGGGATGAAAAACTGTTTTTT TRBJ1-4 . . TRBV5-1 14
CATSSPRDGETQYF TGTGCCACCAGCAGTCCCAGGGATGGGGAGACCCAGTACTTC TRBJ2-5 . . TRBV15 14
CASSFLLRDTDTQYF TGTGCCAGCAGTTTTTTGTTGCGGGACACAGATACGCAGTATTTT TRBJ2-3 . . TRBV27 15
CAIPTRGYTF TGTGCCATCCCCACGAGAGGCTACACCTTC TRBJ1-2 . . TRBV2 10
CASSLGVGSSGETQYF TGTGCCAGCAGCTTAGGGGTCGGGAGTAGCGGGGAGACCCAGTACTTC TRBJ2-5 . TRBD2 TRBV11-3 16
CASSLDRTGGYGYTF TGTGCCAGCAGTTTGGACCGGACAGGGGGCTATGGCTACACCTTC TRBJ1-2 . TRBD1 TRBV6-4 15
CASRSSGGSTYEQYF TGTGCCAGCAGGTCTAGCGGGGGATCTACCTACGAGCAGTACTTC TRBJ2-7 . TRBD2 TRBV27 15
CASSKGQGANRETQYF TGTGCCAGTAGTAAGGGGCAGGGGGCAAATAGAGAGACCCAGTACTTC TRBJ2-5 . TRBD1 TRBV19 16
CASSPLYRTSGTSISSYNEQFF TGTGCCAGCTCACCGCTTTACCGGACTAGCGGGACCAGTATCAGCTCCTACAATGAGCAGTTCTTC TRBJ2-1 . TRBD2 TRBV18 22
CASSTSVAGSRPDTQYF TGTGCCAGCAGTACTAGTGTGGCGGGGAGTCGCCCAGATACGCAGTATTTT TRBJ2-3 once . TRBV2 17
CASNPLSSNTEAFF TGTGCCAGCAACCCACTCTCTTCGAACACTGAAGCTTTCTTT TRBJ1-1 few . TRBV7-3 14
CASSLLRQYDTQYF TGTGCCAGCAGCTTATTACGACAATACGATACGCAGTATTTT TRBJ2-3 . . TRBV5-5 14
CASSAGQGNTGELFF TGTGCCAGCAGCGCAGGACAGGGGAACACCGGGGAGCTGTTTTTT TRBJ2-2 once TRBD1 TRBV9 15
CASSETRRSAFF TGTGCCAGCAGTGAAACACGGCGGTCAGCTTTCTTT TRBJ1-1 . . TRBV2 12
CASSRTGVSTEAFF TGCGCCAGCAGCCGGACAGGGGTGAGCACTGAAGCTTTCTTT TRBJ1-1 . TRBD1 TRBV5-1 14
CAWSVRDLNTEAFF TGTGCCTGGAGTGTACGGGACTTGAACACTGAAGCTTTCTTT TRBJ1-1 . . TRBV30 14
CASSDGIAGYGEQFF TGTGCCAGCAGTGATGGAATAGCGGGCTATGGTGAGCAGTTCTTC TRBJ2-1 . TRBD2 TRBV6-1 15
CASSIGGVSEAFF TGTGCCAGCAGCATTGGGGGGGTATCTGAAGCTTTCTTT TRBJ1-1 . . TRBV11-2 13
CASSILRDQPQHF TGTGCCAGTAGTATACTGAGGGATCAGCCCCAGCATTTT TRBJ1-5 . . TRBV19 13
CASSPDRGRIGELFF TGTGCCAGCAGCCCGGACAGGGGGCGGATCGGGGAGCTGTTTTTT TRBJ2-2 . TRBD1 TRBV7-2 15
CASSEGTSGGANTGELFF TGTGCCAGCAGCGAAGGTACTAGCGGGGGCGCGAACACCGGGGAGCTGTTTTTT TRBJ2-2 . TRBD2 TRBV5-6 18
CASTWGGGLTDTQYF TGTGCCAGCACCTGGGGCGGGGGGCTCACAGATACGCAGTATTTT TRBJ2-3 . TRBD2 TRBV9 15
CAAKTGQETQYF TGTGCCGCCAAGACAGGCCAAGAGACCCAGTACTTC TRBJ2-5 . . TRBV30 12
CASSFGIRDRATYEQYF TGTGCCAGCAGCTTCGGTATCCGGGACAGGGCCACCTACGAGCAGTACTTC TRBJ2-7 . TRBD1 TRBV13 17
CASSLDRSYGYTF TGTGCCAGCAGTTTGGACAGGAGCTATGGCTACACCTTC TRBJ1-2 . TRBD1 TRBV28 13
CASKVGSGSTGELFF TGTGCCAGCAAAGTGGGTAGCGGGAGCACCGGGGAGCTGTTTTTT TRBJ2-2 once TRBD2 TRBV6-5 15
CASSGRQGADTEAFF TGCGCCAGCAGCGGACGGCAGGGGGCCGACACTGAAGCTTTCTTT TRBJ1-1 . TRBD1 TRBV5-1 15